The sequence of this T cell receptor (beta chain) was determined in a study of blood T cell repertoires in COVID-19. Looking at the study overall: COVID-19 samples from acute and convalescent phases originated in the United States, Italy and Spain. T cells, B-cell-depleted T cells, or PBMCs supplied cDNA or gDNA.

Authors' processing steps: Reference gene primer amplification in the assay estimated nucleated cell counts. The repertoire was sequenced with immunoSEQ multiplex PCR; TCRdb's copy has only in-frame clones and lacks some. V and J calls and clone size are given by that table; D and trimming were obtained from the DNA. Of some 150,000 clones in the sample, approximately 80% were seen once. The germline V gene encodes CDR1 SGHDT and CDR2 YYEEEE. The CDR3 contains 14 residues. V lost 4 bases to trimming and J lost 8 bases; unmatched junction nucleotides: 7. Sequencing was done on a sample of peripheral blood. The sequence came from a human donor with acute or convalescent COVID-19. The donor label of this sample is uncertain. This rearrangement joins TRBV5-6 to TRBJ2-2; 8 positions agree with TRBD1. The CDR3 is CASSPGQGRGELFF. The CDR3 nucleotides read TGTGCCAGCAGCCCCGGACAGGGCCGAGGGGAGCTGTTTTTT.